The clone carrying this T cell receptor (beta chain) was seen only a few times. Its antigen is still unknown. V was cut by 6 bases and J by 11 bases, with 20 bases left in between. The CDR3 extends over 14 amino acids. Germline CDR1 MNHNS, CDR2 SASEGT. Each CDR3 protein gets one entry after TCRdb re-called the RACE reads with MiXCR. The table includes some 190,000 distinct CDR3 sequences, around 22% detected once. The data were obtained in a study of human T cells and chemical hapten exposure. Overall study: The patient population, which was mostly female, had alopecia areata, totalis or universalis. The study, taken as a whole, reports: TCRs exceeding 1 in 1000 frequency stayed unchanged with DPC sensitization. A positive correlation with patch test score was found for PT1 expanded TCR counts.

Time point given: patch test 1, 2 weeks after DPC sensitization. Treatment defined: therapeutic diphenylcyclopropenone sensitization with weekly scalp DPC. The study drew its donors from alopecia patients who were 18 to 70 years old and suitable for DPC. The specimen was whole blood, collected in connection with sensitization to the hapten diphenylcyclopropenone (DPC). The clonotype comes from a woman in her 50s with alopecia areata. Some clones in this sample may be carry-over from other donors' samples. The chain recombines TRBV6-1 with TRBJ1-5; no clear D. The CDR3 spells CASRDGSSGWAQHF. In DNA, the CDR3 is TGTGCCAGCAGGGACGGATCTAGCGGTTGGGCCCAGCATTTT.